The source of this TCR beta chain is a study of T cell responses to AZD1222 COVID-19 vaccine. In the case of this clone: The antigen is unknown.

Repertoires were generated with immunoSEQ multiplex PCR, while TCRdb's copy carries only in-frame clones and drops some. The sample lists under 140,000 clones, 85% to 95% occurring once. Study-wide points: Most donors were white British and more were female, and clonal diversity was possibly underestimated.

After removal of 3 bases from V and 4 bases from J, the junction contained 1 base not matched to a gene. CDR1 and CDR2 (germline): MNHNS, SASEGT. This CDR3 contains 15 residues. The sequencing here drew on peripheral blood, taken on day 0 of AZD1222 vaccination. The source of this sequence is an adult in good health. The J gene is TRBJ2-1, the V gene TRBV6-1; 12 positions agree with TRBD2. The CDR3 region is CASSETSGGYNEQFF. The CDR3 DNA sequence: TGTGCCAGCAGTGAGACTAGCGGGGGTTACAATGAGCAGTTCTTC.